This TCR beta chain is drawn from a study of blood T cell repertoires in COVID-19. From germline, CDR1 is SNHLY and CDR2 FYNNEI. The CDR3 runs to 14 residues. The V segment lost 6 bases and the J segment 3 bases; nucleotides outside the gene matches: 4. This study enrolled people aged about 18 to 90 from approximately 25 US geographic areas. Two negative PCRs, clearance, or symptom resolution had been documented for recovered Cohort 3 donors. Repertoires were generated with immunoSEQ multiplex PCR, while TCRdb's copy carries only in-frame clones and drops some. Of about 270,000 clones in the sample, roughly nine tenths are singletons; the top ten hold under 3%.

This receptor was obtained from a woman under 30 who had recovered from COVID-19. The sequencing sample was made of PBMCs or T cells enriched from blood (not recorded which). This chain links TRBV2 with TRBJ2-7, with 11 bases aligning to TRBD1. DNA for the CDR3: TGTGCCAGCAGCTGGACAGGGGGCATCTACGAGCAGTACTTC. Its protein product is CASSWTGGIYEQYF.